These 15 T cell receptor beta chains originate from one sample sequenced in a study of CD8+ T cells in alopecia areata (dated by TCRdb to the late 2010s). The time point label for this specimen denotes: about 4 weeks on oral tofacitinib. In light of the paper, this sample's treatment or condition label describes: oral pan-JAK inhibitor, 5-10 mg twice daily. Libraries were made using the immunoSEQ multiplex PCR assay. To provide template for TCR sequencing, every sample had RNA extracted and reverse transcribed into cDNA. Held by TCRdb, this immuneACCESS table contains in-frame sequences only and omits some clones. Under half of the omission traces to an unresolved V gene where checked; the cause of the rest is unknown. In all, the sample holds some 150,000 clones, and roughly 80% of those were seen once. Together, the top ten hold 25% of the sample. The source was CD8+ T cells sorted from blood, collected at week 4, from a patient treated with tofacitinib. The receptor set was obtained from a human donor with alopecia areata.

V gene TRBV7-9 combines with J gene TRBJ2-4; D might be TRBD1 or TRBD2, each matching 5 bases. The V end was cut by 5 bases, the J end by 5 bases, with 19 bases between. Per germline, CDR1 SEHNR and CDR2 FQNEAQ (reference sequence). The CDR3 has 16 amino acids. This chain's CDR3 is CASSPPVGTGENIQYF. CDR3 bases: TGTGCCAGCAGCCCACCCGTGGGGACGGGCGAAAACATTCAGTACTTC.

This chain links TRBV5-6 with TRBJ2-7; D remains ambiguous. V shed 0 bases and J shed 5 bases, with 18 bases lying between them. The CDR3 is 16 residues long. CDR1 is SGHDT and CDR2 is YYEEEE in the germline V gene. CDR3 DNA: TGTGCCAGCAGCTTGGGAAGGGCAGGTCCTGAGGACGAGCAGTACTTC. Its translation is CASSLGRAGPEDEQYF.

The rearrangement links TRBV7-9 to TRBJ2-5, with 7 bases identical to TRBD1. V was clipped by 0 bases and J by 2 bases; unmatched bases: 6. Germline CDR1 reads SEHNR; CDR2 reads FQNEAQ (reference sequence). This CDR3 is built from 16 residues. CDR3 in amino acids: CASSLAAGGRQETQYF. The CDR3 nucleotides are TGTGCCAGCAGCTTAGCGGCAGGGGGAAGACAAGAGACCCAGTACTTC.

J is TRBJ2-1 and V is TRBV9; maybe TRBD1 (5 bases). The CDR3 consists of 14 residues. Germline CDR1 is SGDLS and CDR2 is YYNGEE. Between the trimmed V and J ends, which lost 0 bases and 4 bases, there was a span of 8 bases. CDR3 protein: CASSVVDKYNEQFF. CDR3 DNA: TGTGCCAGCAGCGTAGTGGACAAATACAATGAGCAGTTCTTC.

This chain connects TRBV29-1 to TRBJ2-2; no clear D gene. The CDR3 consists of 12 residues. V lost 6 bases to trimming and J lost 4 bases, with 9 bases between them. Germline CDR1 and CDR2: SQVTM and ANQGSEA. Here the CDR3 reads CSVAGATGELFF. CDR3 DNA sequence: TGCAGCGTGGCAGGTGCCACCGGGGAGCTGTTTTTT.

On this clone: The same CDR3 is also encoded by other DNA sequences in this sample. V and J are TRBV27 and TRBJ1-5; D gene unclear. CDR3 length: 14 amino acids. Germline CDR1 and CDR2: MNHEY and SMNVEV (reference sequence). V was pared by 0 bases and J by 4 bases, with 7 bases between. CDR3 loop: CASSLSGGNQPQHF. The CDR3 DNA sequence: TGTGCCAGCAGTTTATCCGGCGGGAATCAGCCCCAGCATTTT.

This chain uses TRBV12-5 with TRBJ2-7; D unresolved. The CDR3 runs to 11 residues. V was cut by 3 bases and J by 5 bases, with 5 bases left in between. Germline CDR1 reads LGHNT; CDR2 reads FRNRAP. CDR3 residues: CASGFGDEQYF. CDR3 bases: TGTGCTAGTGGTTTTGGGGACGAGCAGTACTTC.

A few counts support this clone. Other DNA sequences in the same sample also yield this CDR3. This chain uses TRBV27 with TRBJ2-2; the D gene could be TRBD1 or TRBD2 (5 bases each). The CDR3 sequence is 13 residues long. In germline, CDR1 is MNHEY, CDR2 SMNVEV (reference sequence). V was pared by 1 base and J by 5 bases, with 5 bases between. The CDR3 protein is CASSLWGTGELFF. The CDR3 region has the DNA TGTGCCAGCAGTTTATGGGGGACCGGGGAGCTGTTTTTT.

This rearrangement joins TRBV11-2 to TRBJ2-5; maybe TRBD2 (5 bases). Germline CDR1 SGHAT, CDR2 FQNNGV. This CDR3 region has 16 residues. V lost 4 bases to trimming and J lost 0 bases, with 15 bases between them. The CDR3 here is CASSSPTIRNQETQYF. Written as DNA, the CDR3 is TGTGCCAGCAGCTCTCCGACTATAAGAAACCAAGAGACCCAGTACTTC.

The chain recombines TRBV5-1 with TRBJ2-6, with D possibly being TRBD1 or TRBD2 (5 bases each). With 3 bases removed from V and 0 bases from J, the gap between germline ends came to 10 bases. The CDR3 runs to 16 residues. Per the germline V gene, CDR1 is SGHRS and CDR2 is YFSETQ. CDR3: CASSSRGLSGANVLTF. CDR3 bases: TGCGCCAGCAGCTCCCGGGGCCTCTCTGGGGCCAACGTCCTGACTTTC.

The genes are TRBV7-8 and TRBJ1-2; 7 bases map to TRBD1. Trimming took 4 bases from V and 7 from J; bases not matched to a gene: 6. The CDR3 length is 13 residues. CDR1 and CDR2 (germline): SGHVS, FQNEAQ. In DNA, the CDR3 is TGTGCCAGCAGCTCTGTAGGGGGCCGTGGCTACACCTTC. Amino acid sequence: CASSSVGGRGYTF.

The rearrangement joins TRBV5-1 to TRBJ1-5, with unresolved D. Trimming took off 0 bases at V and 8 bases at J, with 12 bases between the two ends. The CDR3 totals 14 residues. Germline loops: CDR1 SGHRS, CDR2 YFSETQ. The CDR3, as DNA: TGCGCCAGCAGCTTGGCCGGTCCCACCGAGCCCCAGCATTTT. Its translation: CASSLAGPTEPQHF.

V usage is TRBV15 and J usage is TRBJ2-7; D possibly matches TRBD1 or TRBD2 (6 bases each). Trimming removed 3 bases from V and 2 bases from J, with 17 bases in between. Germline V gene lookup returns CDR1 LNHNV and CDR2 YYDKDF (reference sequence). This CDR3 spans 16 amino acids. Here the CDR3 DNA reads TGTGCCACCAGCAGTCCCATGACGGGGGCCACCTACGAGCAGTACTTC. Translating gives CATSSPMTGATYEQYF.

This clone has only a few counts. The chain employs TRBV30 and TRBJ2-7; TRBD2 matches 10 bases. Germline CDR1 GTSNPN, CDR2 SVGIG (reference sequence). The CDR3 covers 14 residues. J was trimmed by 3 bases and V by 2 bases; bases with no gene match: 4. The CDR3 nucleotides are TGTGCCTGGAGTCGGCTAGCGGGGGACTACGAGCAGTACTTC. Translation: CAWSRLAGDYEQYF.

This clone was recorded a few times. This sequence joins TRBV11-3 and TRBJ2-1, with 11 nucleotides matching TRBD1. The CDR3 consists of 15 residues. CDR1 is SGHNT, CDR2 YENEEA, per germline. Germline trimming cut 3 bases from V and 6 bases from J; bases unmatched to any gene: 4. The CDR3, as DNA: TGTGCCAGCAGCTTCTACGGGACAGGGGGCAATGAGCAGTTCTTC. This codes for CASSFYGTGGNEQFF. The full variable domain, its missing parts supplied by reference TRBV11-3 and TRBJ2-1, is EAGVVQSPRYKIIEKKQPVAFWCNPISGHNTLYWYLQNLGQGPELLIRYENEEAVDDSQLPKDRFSAERLKGVDSTLKIQPAELGDSAVYLCASSFYGTGGNEQFFGPGTRLTVL.